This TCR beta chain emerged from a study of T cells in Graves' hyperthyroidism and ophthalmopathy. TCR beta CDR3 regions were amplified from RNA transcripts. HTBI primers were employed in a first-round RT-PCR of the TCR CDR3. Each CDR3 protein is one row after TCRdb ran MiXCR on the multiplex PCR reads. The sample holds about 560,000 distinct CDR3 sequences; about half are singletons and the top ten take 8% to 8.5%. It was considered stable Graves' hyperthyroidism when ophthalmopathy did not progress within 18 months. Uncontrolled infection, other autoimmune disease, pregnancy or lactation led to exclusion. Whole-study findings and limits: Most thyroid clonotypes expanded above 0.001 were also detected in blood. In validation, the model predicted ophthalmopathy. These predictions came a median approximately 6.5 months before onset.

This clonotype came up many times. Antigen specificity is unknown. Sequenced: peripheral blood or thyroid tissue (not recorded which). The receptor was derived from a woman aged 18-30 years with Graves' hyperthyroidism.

The CDR3 region has the DNA TGTGCCAGCAGGCGAAGACAGGGCGGTGAAAAACTGTTTTTT. This translates into CASRRRQGGEKLFF. The chain has TRBV2 and TRBJ1-4; TRBD1 aligns across 7 bases. Germline loops: CDR1 SNHLY, CDR2 FYNNEI. Trimming removed 6 bases from V and 7 bases from J; junction bases left unmatched: 8. The CDR3 consists of 14 residues.